The 10 T cell receptor beta chains in this list originate from one sample, sequenced in a study of T cells in Graves' hyperthyroidism and ophthalmopathy. There were TCR beta CDR3 regions amplified from RNA transcripts. The study used the HTBI primer set for a first-round RT-PCR of the TCR CDR3. Each CDR3 protein is one row after TCRdb ran MiXCR on the multiplex PCR reads. Of 600,000 to 700,000 distinct CDR3 sequences listed, roughly 45% are singletons. The sample comprised peripheral blood or thyroid tissue (not recorded which). These receptors all come from an adult man with Graves' disease, either hyperthyroidism or ophthalmopathy (not recorded which).

The DNA of the CDR3 is TGTGCCAGCAGTTACGGACAGGCATGGGGCAATCAGCCCCAGCATTTT. Its translation: CASSYGQAWGNQPQHF. The chain couples TRBV6-5 to TRBJ1-5, with TRBD1 matching 7 bases. Germline trimming cut 2 bases from V and 2 bases from J; bases unmatched to any gene: 6. The CDR3 spans 16 residues. Germline V gene lookup returns CDR1 MNHEY and CDR2 SVGAGI.

To note about this clonotype: The junction shows a germline mismatch at one end, possibly a read error. The chain links TRBV7-9 to TRBJ1-5; TRBD1 might be the D (6 bases). The germline gives CDR1 SEHNR, CDR2 FQNEAQ (reference sequence). This CDR3 is built from 15 residues. The CDR3 DNA reads as TGTGACAGCAGCTCGAACAGGGAGAGCAATCAGCCCCAGCATTTT. Translating gives CDSSSNRESNQPQHF.

The V gene is TRBV29-1, the J gene TRBJ1-2, with D perhaps matching TRBD1 (5 bases). The CDR3 runs to 10 residues. Trimming left V 8 bases short and J 7 bases short, with 11 bases between. Germline values: CDR1 SQVTM, CDR2 ANQGSEA. CDR3 DNA sequence: TGCAGCATAGGGGACGGTGGCTACACCTTC. Translated, it gives CSIGDGGYTF.

There are many counts of this clonotype. The chain links TRBV12-3 or TRBV12-4 to TRBJ1-2; the D is unclear. V lost 1 base and J 4 bases, leaving 7 bases between the germline ends. CDR3 length: 13 amino acids. The CDR3 protein is CASSLDDRYGYTF. The CDR3 region has the DNA TGTGCCAGCAGTTTAGACGACCGCTATGGCTACACCTTC.

The chain links TRBV20-1 to TRBJ1-1; perhaps TRBD1 as D (6 bases). Trimming took off 0 bases at V and 1 base at J, with 12 bases between the two ends. This CDR3 has 15 residues. CDR1 is DFQATT and CDR2 is SNEGSKA in the germline V gene (reference sequence). CDR3: CSARDPQGPNTEAFF. For the CDR3, the DNA is TGCAGTGCTAGAGATCCACAGGGCCCGAACACTGAAGCTTTCTTT.

The V call is TRBV2, the J call TRBJ1-5, with D perhaps matching TRBD1 (6 bases). Trimming pared 9 bases from V and 0 bases from J, leaving 21 bases between. CDR3 length: 17 residues. Germline V CDR1 and CDR2: SNHLY, FYNNEI. The CDR3, as DNA: TGTGCCAGTCGAGGGGGGGGTACGGGCTATAGCAATCAGCCCCAGCATTTT. Amino acid sequence: CASRGGGTGYSNQPQHF.

In this sample, this clonotype turned up a few times. This chain connects TRBV5-1 to TRBJ2-7; no reliable D call. Deletions cut 4 bases from V and 2 bases from J, with 10 bases between. This CDR3 is 13 amino acids long. Per the germline V gene, CDR1 is SGHRS and CDR2 is YFSETQ. DNA of the CDR3: TGCGCCAGCAGCATTGACATCCCCTACGAGCAGTACTTC. It specifies CASSIDIPYEQYF.

The J gene is TRBJ2-6, the V gene TRBV7-9; no definite D call. CDR3 length: 15 residues. Trimming removed 3 bases at V and 8 bases at J, with 14 bases between. Germline CDR1 reads SEHNR; CDR2 reads FQNEAQ (reference sequence). CDR3: CASSFRGPWSNVLTF. Here the CDR3 DNA reads TGTGCCAGCAGCTTCCGTGGACCCTGGTCCAACGTCCTGACTTTC.

This clonotype was found many times. The J gene is TRBJ1-1, the V gene TRBV25-1; TRBD1 aligns across 9 bases. In germline, CDR1 is MGHDK, CDR2 SYGVNS. V lost 6 bases to trimming and J lost 3 bases; unmatched junction nucleotides: 11. The CDR3 sequence is 16 residues long. The CDR3 spells CASRKQGARLDTEAFF. The CDR3 coding sequence is TGTGCCAGCAGGAAACAGGGGGCGCGCCTGGACACTGAAGCTTTCTTT.

This clonotype was detected many times. This sequence joins TRBV7-9 and TRBJ2-6; D uncertain. CDR3 length: 15 amino acids. The germline V gene encodes CDR1 SEHNR and CDR2 FQNEAQ (reference sequence). V gave up 4 bases and J gave up 0 bases, with 7 bases separating them. This CDR3 reads CASSSPVSGANVLTF. CDR3 sequence (DNA): TGTGCCAGCAGCTCCCCAGTCTCTGGGGCCAACGTCCTGACTTTC.